This paragraph reports one TCR beta chain. Antigen specificity is unknown. The sample comes from a study of T cell responses to AZD1222 COVID-19 vaccine. Sequencing used immunoSEQ multiplex PCR; TCRdb keeps in-frame clones, though not all of them. This table holds 150,000 to 200,000 clones, approximately 94% found once. Whether given at about 4 or about 12 weeks, second doses were pooled. Overall study results and limits: Baseline seropositivity occurred in only 5 or 6 AZD1222 recipients. Donors were largely white British and mainly female; clonal diversity was possibly underestimated. Per reports, nearly half of all spike-specific TCRs target regions that are unmutated in variants.

Germline CDR1 MGHRA, CDR2 YSYEKL. The CDR3 sequence is 14 residues long. Trimming removed 8 bases at V and 3 bases at J, with 16 bases between. The TCR sequence derives from an adult who received the AZD1222 COVID-19 vaccine. Source: peripheral blood, taken 28 days after the second AZD1222 dose. The chain combines TRBV4-1 with TRBJ1-2; D is uncertain. As DNA, the CDR3 is TGCGCCAGCTCTTCCTATGTGACGGACTATGGCTACACCTTC. Amino acids: CASSSYVTDYGYTF.